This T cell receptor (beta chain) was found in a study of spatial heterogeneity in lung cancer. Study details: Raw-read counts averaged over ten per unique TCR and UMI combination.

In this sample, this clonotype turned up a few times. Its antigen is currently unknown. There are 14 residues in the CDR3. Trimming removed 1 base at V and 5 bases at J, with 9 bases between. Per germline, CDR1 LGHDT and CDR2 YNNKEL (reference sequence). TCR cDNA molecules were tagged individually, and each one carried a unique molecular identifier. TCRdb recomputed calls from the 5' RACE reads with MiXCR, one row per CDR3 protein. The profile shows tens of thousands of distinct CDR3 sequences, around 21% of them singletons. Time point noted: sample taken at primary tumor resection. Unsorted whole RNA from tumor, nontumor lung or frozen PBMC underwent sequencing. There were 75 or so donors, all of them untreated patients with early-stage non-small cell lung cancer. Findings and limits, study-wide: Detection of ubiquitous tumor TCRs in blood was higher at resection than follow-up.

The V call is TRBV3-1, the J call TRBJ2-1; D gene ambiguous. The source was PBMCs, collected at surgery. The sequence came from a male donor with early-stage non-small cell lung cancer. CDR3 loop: CASSQGMDHNEQFF. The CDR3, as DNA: TGTGCCAGCAGCCAAGGGATGGACCACAATGAGCAGTTCTTC.